These 26 T cell receptor beta chains were sequenced from one sample in a study of T cell responses to AZD1222 COVID-19 vaccine. The protocol was immunoSEQ multiplex PCR, while the TCRdb copy is restricted to in-frame clones and leaves out a portion. The table records roughly 140,000 clones, roughly 91% of them present only once. Source: peripheral blood, taken 28 days after the second AZD1222 dose. Receptors originate from an adult who received the AZD1222 COVID-19 vaccine.

CDR3 nucleotides: TGCGCCAGCAGCTTGGGCAGGGGAGGGAACACTGAAGCTTTCTTT. Amino acid sequence: CASSLGRGGNTEAFF. The V and J genes are TRBV5-1 and TRBJ1-1, with D possibly TRBD1 on 6 matching bases. Trimming removed 0 bases from V and 1 base from J, with 10 bases in between. CDR1 SGHRS and CDR2 YFSETQ come from the germline V gene. CDR3 length: 15 residues. The whole variable domain, filled in from reference TRBV5-1 and TRBJ1-1, reads KAGVTQTPRYLIKTRGQQVTLSCSPISGHRSVSWYQQTPGQGLQFLFEYFSETQRNKGNFPGRFSGRQFSNSRSEMNVSTLELGDSALYLCASSLGRGGNTEAFFGQGTRLTVV.

The chain combines TRBV30 with TRBJ1-2, with unresolved D. Germline CDR1 GTSNPN, CDR2 SVGIG (reference sequence). CDR3 length: 14 amino acids. V was cut by 0 bases and J by 9 bases, with 17 bases left in between. CDR3 residues: CAWSVFRRESSYTF. CDR3 DNA sequence: TGTGCCTGGAGTGTCTTCCGCAGAGAAAGTAGCTACACCTTC. Combining the CDR3 with reference TRBV30 and TRBJ1-2 gives the whole variable domain SQTIHQWPATLVQPVGSPLSLECTVEGTSNPNLYWYRQAAGRGLQLLFYSVGIGQISSEVPQNLSASRPQDRQFILSSKKLLLSDSGFYLCAWSVFRRESSYTFGSGTRLTVV.

The chain joins TRBV11-2 to TRBJ1-4; possible D gene TRBD1, 5 bases. Germline CDR1 reads SGHAT; CDR2 reads FQNNGV. The CDR3 sequence is 16 residues long. Trimming removed 1 base from V and 1 base from J, with 10 bases in between. The CDR3 sequence: CASSLGQRGTNEKLFF. CDR3 bases: TGTGCCAGCAGCTTAGGGCAAAGGGGAACTAATGAAAAACTGTTTTTT.

The chain links TRBV18 to TRBJ1-4; D might be TRBD1 (5 bases). Germline-derived CDR1 and CDR2 are KGHSH and LQKENI. With 6 bases removed from V and 8 bases from J, the gap between germline ends came to 16 bases. This CDR3 region has 14 residues. The CDR3 reads CASSSRDESEKLFF. In nucleotides, the CDR3 is TGTGCCAGCTCGAGCCGGGACGAGAGCGAAAAACTGTTTTTT.

V is TRBV5-1 and J is TRBJ1-2, with a tentative D call TRBD1 (5 bases). Per the germline V gene, CDR1 is SGHRS and CDR2 is YFSETQ. V was cut by 4 bases and J by 0 bases, with 13 bases left in between. This CDR3 is 15 amino acids long. The CDR3 coding sequence is TGCGCCAGCAGCGCGTCAGGGACGACTAACTATGGCTACACCTTC. Translation gives CASSASGTTNYGYTF.

This chain links TRBV4-1 with TRBJ2-5, with TRBD2 as a possible D gene (6 bases). V was shortened by 6 bases and J by 3 bases, with 20 bases between the two germline ends. CDR1 is MGHRA, CDR2 YSYEKL, per germline. The CDR3 runs 16 residues. The CDR3 is CASRRGSAGREETQYF. The CDR3, as DNA: TGCGCCAGCAGACGGGGGTCGGCTGGGAGAGAAGAGACCCAGTACTTC.

V usage is TRBV7-2 and J usage is TRBJ1-1; D perhaps matches TRBD1 (5 bases). The V gene's germline CDR1 is SGHTA and CDR2 FQGNSA. V was cut by 1 base and J by 0 bases, with 9 bases left in between. This CDR3 contains 15 residues. For the CDR3, the DNA is TGTGCCAGCAGCTTAGTGGTCAGGGTGAACACTGAAGCTTTCTTT. Residues: CASSLVVRVNTEAFF. The whole variable domain, filled in from reference TRBV7-2 and TRBJ1-1, reads GAGVSQSPSNKVTEKGKDVELRCDPISGHTALYWYRQSLGQGLEFLIYFQGNSAPDKSGLPSDRFSAERTGGSVSTLTIQRTQQEDSAVYLCASSLVVRVNTEAFFGQGTRLTVV.

V and J are TRBV2 and TRBJ2-7; possibly TRBD1 for D (6 bases). The CDR3 spans 13 residues. Trimming cost V 6 bases and J 1 base, with 10 bases left between them. Germline V gene lookup returns CDR1 SNHLY and CDR2 FYNNEI. The CDR3 nucleotides are TGTGCCAGCAGGGTGGGGGCATCCTACGAGCAGTACTTC. Translated, it gives CASRVGASYEQYF.

This chain uses TRBV5-6 with TRBJ1-3, with D possibly matching TRBD1 (5 bases). Germline values: CDR1 SGHDT, CDR2 YYEEEE. Trimming removed 4 bases at V and 5 bases at J, with 10 bases between. The CDR3 runs to 13 residues. The CDR3 nucleotides read TGTGCCAGCAGCACCGGGGGGAGAAACACCATATATTTT. As protein: CASSTGGRNTIYF. Looking up the rest from reference TRBV5-6 and TRBJ1-3 gives the full variable domain: DAGVTQSPTHLIKTRGQQVTLRCSPKSGHDTVSWYQQALGQGPQFIFQYYEEEERQRGNFPDRFSGHQFPNYSSELNVNALLLGDSALYLCASSTGGRNTIYFGEGSWLTVV.

The chain recombines TRBV6-4 with TRBJ2-7; 10 bases agree with TRBD2. V was clipped by 5 bases and J by 6 bases; unmatched bases: 10. The length of the CDR3 is 15 residues. The germline V gene has CDR1 MRHNA and CDR2 SNTAGT. The DNA for the CDR3 is TGTGCCAGCAGTTACGGGCTAGCGGGAGTTTCCGAGCAGTACTTC. Translating it yields CASSYGLAGVSEQYF.

The V call is TRBV27, the J call TRBJ2-1, with no clear D. CDR3 length: 13 amino acids. Germline V gene data show CDR1 as MNHEY and CDR2 as SMNVEV (reference sequence). The V end lost 1 base, the J end lost 9 bases, and 10 bases lay between the germline ends. CDR3 sequence: CASSLYPPGEQFF. Here the CDR3 DNA reads TGTGCCAGCAGTTTATATCCCCCGGGTGAGCAGTTCTTC.

The chain recombines TRBV2 with TRBJ2-7; 7 bases fit TRBD1. The CDR3 totals 15 residues. Looked up from germline, CDR1 is SNHLY and CDR2 is FYNNEI. J lost 2 bases, V lost 5 bases, and 9 bases had no gene match. CDR3 nucleotide sequence: TGTGCCAGCAGTCCAGGGCAGGGGGAAACCTACGAGCAGTACTTC. Translation: CASSPGQGETYEQYF.

V gene TRBV7-3 combines with J gene TRBJ1-3; D not certain. The V gene lost 5 bases and the J gene lost 4 bases, with 15 bases spanning the gap. Germline loops: CDR1 SGHTA, CDR2 FQGTGA. The CDR3 sequence is 15 residues long. DNA for the CDR3: TGTGCCAGCAGCCCCGACCGGAGCGCGGGAAACACCATATATTTT. Protein product: CASSPDRSAGNTIYF.

This chain uses TRBV5-4 with TRBJ2-3; D gene ambiguous. V lost 1 base, J lost 3 bases, and 12 bases lay in between. The germline V gene encodes CDR1 SGHNT and CDR2 YYREEE (reference sequence). The CDR3 extends over 15 amino acids. CDR3 protein: CASSLNVPLTDTQYF. Written as DNA, the CDR3 is TGTGCCAGCAGCTTGAATGTTCCCCTAACAGATACGCAGTATTTT.

With regard to this clone: Other DNA sequences within the sample encode an identical CDR3. V gene TRBV5-1 combines with J gene TRBJ1-1, with D perhaps TRBD1 (6 bases). This CDR3 is built from 14 residues. Trimming left V 0 bases short and J 5 bases short, with 11 bases between. Looked up from germline, CDR1 is SGHRS and CDR2 is YFSETQ. CDR3 region: CASSLGGQGTEAFF. CDR3 in DNA: TGCGCCAGCAGCTTGGGGGGACAAGGAACTGAAGCTTTCTTT.

The chain recombines TRBV29-1 with TRBJ1-6; D is unresolved. CDR3 length: 12 residues. CDR1 is SQVTM, CDR2 ANQGSEA, per germline. Trimming left V 6 bases short and J 7 bases short, with 10 bases between. The CDR3 nucleotides read TGCAGCGTCTCGGACGGAAATTCACCCCTCCACTTT. It codes for CSVSDGNSPLHF.

The sample holds one count of this clone. The J gene is TRBJ1-2, the V gene TRBV6-5; D is uncertain. CDR3 length: 14 residues. V gave up 10 bases and J gave up 4 bases, with 19 bases separating them. Germline CDR1 MNHEY, CDR2 SVGAGI. This chain's CDR3 is CATDNPGSSYGYTF. CDR3 nucleotide sequence: TGTGCCACCGATAATCCAGGCTCTAGCTATGGCTACACCTTC.

The chain uses TRBV24-1 and TRBJ2-2; 11 nucleotides agree with TRBD1. Trimming at V came to 3 bases and at J to 4 bases, leaving 3 bases not matched to a gene. Germline CDR1 and CDR2: KGHDR and SFDVKD. The CDR3 loop spans 16 amino acids. The DNA for the CDR3 is TGTGCCACCAGTGATGGGGGACAGGGGGTCACCGGGGAGCTGTTTTTT. Its protein product is CATSDGGQGVTGELFF.

This chain uses TRBV12-5 with TRBJ2-6; a weak D match, TRBD2 (6 bases). V lost 5 bases and J lost 0, with 11 bases in between. In germline, CDR1 is LGHNT, CDR2 FRNRAP. This CDR3 is 16 amino acids long. The CDR3 DNA reads TGTGCTAGTGGTCCGGGACTTTCCTCTGGGGCCAACGTCCTGACTTTC. The encoded protein is CASGPGLSSGANVLTF.

The chain combines TRBV4-1 with TRBJ2-7, with 9 bases lining up with TRBD2. Germline values: CDR1 MGHRA, CDR2 YSYEKL. The V segment lost 0 bases and the J segment 6 bases; nucleotides outside the gene matches: 9. The CDR3 consists of 16 residues. The CDR3 loop reads CASSQEGTSSSVEQYF. CDR3 in DNA: TGCGCCAGCAGCCAAGAAGGGACTAGCAGTTCGGTCGAGCAGTACTTC.

The chain couples TRBV6-2 or TRBV6-3 to TRBJ1-4; 9 bases are a match to TRBD1. The V and J ends lost 5 bases and 4 bases, in that order; junction bases with no gene match: 5. Germline V lookup: CDR1 MNHEY, CDR2 SVGEGT. This CDR3 has 15 amino acids. The CDR3 loop is CASSRGQGLNEKLFF. The CDR3 DNA is TGTGCCAGCAGTCGAGGACAGGGGCTTAATGAAAAACTGTTTTTT.

This chain links TRBV10-1 with TRBJ1-6, with D unresolved. Germline-derived CDR1 and CDR2 are WNHNN and SYGVQD (reference sequence). V was trimmed by 6 bases and J by 8 bases, leaving 11 bases between them. CDR3 length equals 13 residues. The chain's CDR3 is CASSLTTDSPLHF. CDR3 DNA: TGCGCCAGCAGCTTAACGACGGATTCACCCCTCCACTTT.

The gene calls are TRBV5-1 and TRBJ2-3; TRBD1 aligns across 11 bases. This CDR3 region has 17 residues. Germline V gene data show CDR1 as SGHRS and CDR2 as YFSETQ. J gave up 4 bases and V 4 bases, and 11 bases lay outside the gene matches. The CDR3 DNA sequence: TGCGCCAGCAGCCCTGGGGGGACAGGGGGAATGCCAGATACGCAGTATTTT. Translated: CASSPGGTGGMPDTQYF.

V usage is TRBV9 and J usage is TRBJ2-1, with D perhaps being TRBD1 or TRBD2 (5 bases each). Between the trimmed V and J ends, which lost 2 bases and 3 bases, there was a span of 12 bases. The CDR3 sequence is 15 residues long. Per the germline V gene, CDR1 is SGDLS and CDR2 is YYNGEE. The CDR3 protein is CASSVGGRLYNEQFF. The CDR3 nucleotides are TGTGCCAGCAGCGTTGGGGGAAGGCTCTACAATGAGCAGTTCTTC.

The gene calls are TRBV10-3 and TRBJ1-1; possibly TRBD1 for D (5 bases). The CDR3 length is 12 residues. Germline loops: CDR1 ENHRY, CDR2 SYGVKD. Between the trimmed V and J ends, which lost 6 bases and 1 base, there was a span of 6 bases. The CDR3 protein is CAIRGPNTEAFF. DNA of the CDR3: TGTGCCATCAGGGGGCCGAACACTGAAGCTTTCTTT.

This clone has only one observation. The J gene is TRBJ2-1, the V gene TRBV27, with 9 bases matching TRBD2. The V gene end was trimmed by 2 bases and the J gene end by 4 bases; junction bases not matched to a gene: 9. From germline, CDR1 is MNHEY and CDR2 SMNVEV (reference sequence). The CDR3 contains 17 residues. For the CDR3, the DNA is TGTGCCAGCAGTTTACTAGCGGGGCTCAATCCATACAATGAGCAGTTCTTC. Translation: CASSLLAGLNPYNEQFF.